One T cell receptor beta chain is described in this entry. The antigen remains unidentified. The entry originates in a study of cytomegalovirus exposure and HLA in healthy donors. Points from the study as a whole: Analysis performed later showed TCR beta chains linked to HLA being more clonally expanded than equally common others. Apart from CMV serostatus, no immune exposure information was available.

The primer mix had 60 Vbeta and 13 Jbeta primers. Assay: immunoSEQ multiplex PCR; the TCRdb copy retains only in-frame clones and omits some. Its table lists some 39,000 clones. The sequencing sample was made of PBMCs. This clonotype was sampled from a woman aged 30 to 39 in good health and CMV-seropositive.

CDR3 protein: CASSSWGRANEKLFF. CDR3 bases: TGTGCCAGCAGCTCGTGGGGGAGGGCTAATGAAAAACTGTTTTTT. The rearrangement uses TRBV11-2 and TRBJ1-4, with TRBD1 as a possible D gene (5 bases). CDR1 is SGHAT, CDR2 FQNNGV, per germline. The CDR3 is 15 amino acids. The V gene lost 4 bases and the J gene lost 3 bases, with 12 bases spanning the gap.